One sample yielded the 22 T cell receptor beta chains listed below, sequenced in a study of cytomegalovirus exposure and HLA in healthy donors. Both 60 Vbeta primers and 13 Jbeta primers went into the PCR. Clones were read by immunoSEQ multiplex PCR, and TCRdb kept only the in-frame ones, dropping some. The profile covers 80,000 to 95,000 clones, with 84% appearing a single time and around 6% taken by the ten largest. Material: PBMCs. These receptors came from a woman under 30 in good health and CMV-seropositive.

This chain connects TRBV28 to TRBJ1-1; D ambiguous. The V gene lost 7 bases and the J gene lost 1 base, with 13 bases spanning the gap. CDR3 length equals 14 residues. Looked up from germline, CDR1 is MDHEN and CDR2 is SYDVKM. CDR3 protein: CASNDGTRNTEAFF. Written as DNA, the CDR3 is TGTGCCAGCAATGACGGCACTAGGAACACTGAAGCTTTCTTT.

The J gene is TRBJ2-1, the V gene TRBV2; 8 nucleotides match TRBD1. V was clipped by 8 bases and J by 7 bases; unmatched bases: 4. The CDR3 has 12 residues. The germline gives CDR1 SNHLY, CDR2 FYNNEI. The CDR3 DNA follows: TGTGCCAGCTCAGGGGGCGGGAATGAGCAGTTCTTC. Protein sequence: CASSGGGNEQFF.

V and J are TRBV5-1 and TRBJ1-1; TRBD1 might be the D (6 bases). The CDR3 extends over 17 amino acids. V was cut by 0 bases and J by 0 bases, with 15 bases left in between. Germline V gene sequence: CDR1 SGHRS, CDR2 YFSETQ. As DNA, the CDR3 is TGCGCCAGCAGCTTGGCGGGGCCGGGACAAATGAACACTGAAGCTTTCTTT. Translated: CASSLAGPGQMNTEAFF.

As to this clone: One end of the junction varies from germline; a read error may be responsible. The chain joins TRBV7-6 to TRBJ1-1; D unresolved. From germline, CDR1 is SGHVS and CDR2 FNYEAQ. This CDR3 region has 18 residues. CDR3 region: CAISLYDLREQQNTEAFF. The CDR3 coding sequence is TGTGCCATCAGCTTATATGACCTCCGGGAGCAACAGAACACTGAAGCTTTCTTT.

This clone showed up just a few times. This chain connects TRBV28 to TRBJ2-1; 13 bases agree with TRBD2. V was clipped by 6 bases and J by 9 bases; unmatched bases: 5. The CDR3 is made up of 14 amino acids. Germline assignment: CDR1 MDHEN and CDR2 SYDVKM. The CDR3 region has the DNA TGTGCCAGCAGAGGACTAGCGGGAGATCTTGAGCAGTTCTTC. Its translation: CASRGLAGDLEQFF. The entire variable domain, with the rest obtained from reference TRBV28 and TRBJ2-1, is as follows: DVKVTQSSRYLVKRTGEKVFLECVQDMDHENMFWYRQDPGLGLRLIYFSYDVKMKEKGDIPEGYSVSREKKERFSLILESASTNQTSMYLCASRGLAGDLEQFFGPGTRLTVL.

The chain recombines TRBV4-1 with TRBJ1-5, with 7 bases identical to TRBD1. CDR3 size: 16 residues. The ends lost 4 bases at V and 0 bases at J; junction bases unmatched: 6. The germline gives CDR1 MGHRA, CDR2 YSYEKL. CDR3 sequence reads: CASSPGTAYSNQPQHF. The CDR3 DNA reads as TGCGCCAGCAGCCCTGGGACAGCTTATAGCAATCAGCCCCAGCATTTT.

The table lists this clone with a few counts. The chain is built from TRBV28 and TRBJ1-1; TRBD1 is a possible D gene (5 bases). The CDR3 covers 14 residues. Germline V gene data show CDR1 as MDHEN and CDR2 as SYDVKM. Trimming left V 5 bases short and J 0 bases short, with 10 bases between. The CDR3 nucleotides are TGTGCCAGCAGTGGTCCAGGGATGAACACTGAAGCTTTCTTT. Protein: CASSGPGMNTEAFF.

This chain joins TRBV6-9 and TRBJ1-3; TRBD1 aligns across 8 bases. The ends lost 7 bases at V and 4 bases at J; junction bases unmatched: 15. Per germline, CDR1 MNHGY and CDR2 SVAAGI. This CDR3 region has 17 residues. CDR3: CASTHGTGPLPGNTIYF. The CDR3 DNA sequence: TGTGCCAGCACCCACGGGACAGGTCCCCTTCCCGGAAACACCATATATTTT.

The chain employs TRBV27 and TRBJ1-2; 7 bases agree with TRBD1. CDR3 length: 15 residues. Germline V CDR1 and CDR2: MNHEY, SMNVEV (reference sequence). The junction had 9 bases not matched to a gene; V was cut back by 6 bases and J by 2 bases. The DNA of the CDR3 is TGTGCCAGCAGACGAGACAGGGCGGCCAACTATGGCTACACCTTC. The encoded protein is CASRRDRAANYGYTF.

This clone came up a few times. V gene TRBV2 combines with J gene TRBJ1-2, with 8 bases aligning to TRBD1. After removal of 1 base from V and 4 bases from J, the junction contained 2 bases not matched to a gene. The CDR3 runs 14 residues. Germline CDR1 and CDR2: SNHLY and FYNNEI. The CDR3 DNA follows: TGTGCCAGCAGTGAAGGGACAGGGACCTATGGCTACACCTTC. Its protein product is CASSEGTGTYGYTF.

The chain has TRBV27 and TRBJ2-1, with 13 bases matching TRBD2. Germline CDR1 is MNHEY and CDR2 is SMNVEV (reference sequence). V trimming: 4 bases; J trimming: 8 bases; junction bases outside the gene matches: 11. CDR3 length equals 17 residues. CDR3 region: CASSSRLAGGRADEQFF. CDR3 DNA sequence: TGTGCCAGCAGTTCCCGACTAGCGGGAGGCCGGGCGGATGAGCAGTTCTTC.

The CDR3 nucleotides are TGTGCCAGCAGTGCGGTCCGGTACGAGCAGTACTTC. It encodes CASSAVRYEQYF. The chain joins TRBV28 to TRBJ2-7; D remains ambiguous. CDR3 length: 12 residues. Between the trimmed V and J ends, which lost 5 bases and 4 bases, there was a span of 9 bases. The germline V gene has CDR1 MDHEN and CDR2 SYDVKM.

V is TRBV7-3 and J is TRBJ1-1; TRBD1 might be the D (6 bases). Germline CDR1 is SGHTA and CDR2 is FQGTGA. Trimming removed 5 bases from V and 1 base from J, with 8 bases in between. The CDR3 loop spans 13 amino acids. The CDR3 nucleotides are TGTGCCAGCAGCCAGGACAGGAACACTGAAGCTTTCTTT. Protein sequence: CASSQDRNTEAFF.

The count of this clone is one. CDR3 in DNA: TGTGCCAGCAGCCAAGCTCCGGGGATGTGGGACTACGAGCAGTACTTC. Translation: CASSQAPGMWDYEQYF. The gene calls are TRBV14 and TRBJ2-7, with a possible D match to TRBD2 (5 bases). V was trimmed by 1 base and J by 3 bases, leaving 16 bases between them. Germline CDR1 SGHDN, CDR2 FVKESK. The CDR3 runs 16 residues.

This chain links TRBV9 with TRBJ2-5, with 8 bases identical to TRBD2. CDR3 length: 15 amino acids. CDR1 and CDR2 (germline): SGDLS, YYNGEE. V shed 0 bases, J shed 3 bases, and the junction held 4 bases outside the gene matches. CDR3 DNA: TGTGCCAGCAGCGTAGGCAATAGCGGGGAAGAGACCCAGTACTTC. It yields the protein CASSVGNSGEETQYF.

The chain is built from TRBV5-4 and TRBJ2-3; the D is unclear. The V gene's germline CDR1 is SGHNT and CDR2 YYREEE (reference sequence). CDR3 length: 16 residues. V was shortened by 1 base and J by 0 bases, with 12 bases between the two germline ends. The CDR3 is CASSLRGPISTDTQYF. The CDR3 DNA reads as TGTGCCAGCAGCTTGCGCGGCCCAATAAGCACAGATACGCAGTATTTT.

The V call is TRBV21-1, the J call TRBJ1-2; no check of the table's D call, TRBD1, against the DNA was made. TRBV21-1 is reported as a pseudogene. This CDR3 is built from 15 residues. Here the CDR3 reads CASSKAWTANYGYTF. In nucleotides, the CDR3 is TGTGCCAGCAGCAAAGCGTGGACAGCTAACTATGGCTACACCTTC.

This clone was seen only a few times. V gene TRBV5-1 combines with J gene TRBJ2-3; 8 bases fit TRBD1. V lost 4 bases, J lost 1 base, and 5 bases stayed unmatched. The V gene's germline CDR1 is SGHRS and CDR2 YFSETQ. This CDR3 contains 15 residues. CDR3: CASSPTGVGTDTQYF. CDR3 DNA sequence: TGCGCCAGCAGCCCGACAGGGGTGGGCACAGATACGCAGTATTTT.

The CDR3 DNA is TGTGCCAGCAGCGTAGACCGGTTTGGACAGGGGTACAATGAGCAGTTCTTC. Amino acid sequence: CASSVDRFGQGYNEQFF. The chain uses TRBV9 and TRBJ2-1; 9 positions agree with TRBD1. This CDR3 spans 17 amino acids. The junction had 8 bases not matched to a gene; V was cut back by 0 bases and J by 4 bases. Germline V gene data show CDR1 as SGDLS and CDR2 as YYNGEE.

The V and J genes are TRBV9 and TRBJ1-2; D gene uncertain. The V end was cut by 5 bases, the J end by 7 bases, with 12 bases between. The CDR3 sequence is 12 residues long. CDR1 is SGDLS and CDR2 is YYNGEE in the germline V gene. The CDR3 sequence: CASRDVGGGYTF. CDR3 DNA sequence: TGTGCCAGCAGGGACGTGGGAGGTGGCTACACCTTC.

V usage is TRBV27 and J usage is TRBJ2-2, with 14 positions matching TRBD2. V was clipped by 3 bases and J by 2 bases; unmatched bases: 2. This CDR3 region has 17 residues. CDR1 is MNHEY and CDR2 is SMNVEV in the germline V gene (reference sequence). In DNA form, the CDR3 reads TGTGCCAGCAGTTTGACTAGCGGGGGGGCCAACACCGGGGAGCTGTTTTTT. This codes for CASSLTSGGANTGELFF.

The chain couples TRBV9 to TRBJ2-1; 14 nucleotides align to TRBD2. This CDR3 is 16 amino acids long. The V gene's germline CDR1 is SGDLS and CDR2 YYNGEE. Unmatched junction bases numbered 6, after V lost 1 base and J lost 9 bases. CDR3 protein: CASSVSGLAGVGEQFF. The CDR3 DNA is TGTGCCAGCAGCGTATCGGGACTAGCGGGAGTGGGTGAGCAGTTCTTC.